Listed here is a single T cell receptor (beta chain). The V gene lost 1 base and the J gene lost 0 bases, with 16 bases spanning the gap. This CDR3 is built from 18 residues. Germline loops: CDR1 GTSNPN, CDR2 SVGIG (reference sequence). This specimen comes from a study of PD-1 blockade in classical Hodgkin lymphoma. Each patient's relapse followed autologous stem cell transplantation, and brentuximab vedotin exposure varied. Using immunoSEQ multiplex PCR, the repertoire was profiled, and TCRdb retains in-frame clones only, with some absent. In the table there are some 25,000 clones, just under 80% of which are singletons.

The clonotype originates from a human donor with classical Hodgkin lymphoma. The genes are TRBV30 and TRBJ2-6; possible D gene TRBD1, 6 bases. The specimen comprised peripheral blood mononuclear cells (PBMCs), sampled before the second cycle of nivolumab. Here the CDR3 reads CAWSDPTGSTSGANVLTF. CDR3 coding DNA: TGTGCCTGGAGTGATCCGACAGGCTCCACCTCTGGGGCCAACGTCCTGACTTTC.